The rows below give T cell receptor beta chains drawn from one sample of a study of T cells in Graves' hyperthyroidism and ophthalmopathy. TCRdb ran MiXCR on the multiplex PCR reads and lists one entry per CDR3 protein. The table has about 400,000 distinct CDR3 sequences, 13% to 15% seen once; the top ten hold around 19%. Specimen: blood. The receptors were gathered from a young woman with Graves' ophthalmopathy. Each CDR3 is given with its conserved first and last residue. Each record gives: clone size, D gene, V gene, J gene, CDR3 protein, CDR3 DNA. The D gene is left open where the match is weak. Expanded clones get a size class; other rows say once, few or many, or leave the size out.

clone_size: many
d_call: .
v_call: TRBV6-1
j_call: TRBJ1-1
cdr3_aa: CASSDPWASEAFF
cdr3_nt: TGTGCCAGCAGTGACCCCTGGGCCTCTGAAGCTTTCTTT

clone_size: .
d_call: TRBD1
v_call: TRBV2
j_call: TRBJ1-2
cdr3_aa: CASKGGTGGNYGYTF
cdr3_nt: TGTGCCAGCAAGGGGGGGACAGGGGGCAACTATGGCTACACCTTC

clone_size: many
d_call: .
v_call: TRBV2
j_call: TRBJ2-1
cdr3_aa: CASTRGDEQFF
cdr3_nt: TGTGCCAGCACGAGGGGTGATGAGCAGTTCTTC

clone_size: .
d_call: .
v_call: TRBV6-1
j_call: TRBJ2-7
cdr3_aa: CASSPGLGSYEQYF
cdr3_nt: TGTGCCAGCAGCCCAGGACTGGGTTCCTACGAGCAGTACTTC

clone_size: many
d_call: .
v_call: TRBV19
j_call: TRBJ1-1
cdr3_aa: CASSIEVRRTPENTEAFF
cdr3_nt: TGTGCCAGTAGTATAGAAGTGAGGAGGACCCCAGAGAACACTGAAGCTTTCTTT

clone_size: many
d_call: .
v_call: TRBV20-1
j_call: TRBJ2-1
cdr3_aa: CSARVSWGLLSYNEQFF
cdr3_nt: TGCAGTGCTAGAGTATCCTGGGGGCTACTCTCCTACAATGAGCAGTTCTTC

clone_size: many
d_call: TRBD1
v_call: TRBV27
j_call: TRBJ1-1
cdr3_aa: CASRTGQLQAFF
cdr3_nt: TGTGCCAGCAGAACGGGACAGCTTCAAGCTTTCTTT

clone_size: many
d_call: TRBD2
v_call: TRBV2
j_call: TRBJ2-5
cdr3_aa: CASSEPPLRLAEETQYF
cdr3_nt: TGTGCCAGCAGTGAACCCCCTCTCCGACTAGCGGAAGAGACCCAGTACTTC

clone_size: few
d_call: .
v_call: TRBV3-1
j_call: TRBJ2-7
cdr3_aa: CASSVAHVSYEQYF
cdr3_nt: TGTGCCAGCAGCGTAGCTCATGTGTCCTACGAGCAGTACTTC

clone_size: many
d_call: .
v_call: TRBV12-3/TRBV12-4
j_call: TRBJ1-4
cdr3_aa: CASSLEGPATNEKLFF
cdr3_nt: TGTGCCAGCAGTTTAGAGGGTCCTGCAACTAATGAAAAACTGTTTTTT

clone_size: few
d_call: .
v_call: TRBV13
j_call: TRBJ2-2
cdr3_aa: CASSIGVGKAGELFF
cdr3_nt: TGTGCCAGCAGCATAGGGGTCGGCAAGGCCGGGGAGCTGTTTTTT

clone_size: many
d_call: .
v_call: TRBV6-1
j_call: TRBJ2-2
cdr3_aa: CASSSDTGELFF
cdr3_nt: TGTGCCAGCAGTTCGGACACCGGGGAGCTGTTTTTT

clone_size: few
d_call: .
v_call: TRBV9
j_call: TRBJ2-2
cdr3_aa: CASSAEGGNTGELFF
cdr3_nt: TGTGCCAGCAGCGCTGAGGGTGGGAACACCGGGGAGCTGTTTTTT

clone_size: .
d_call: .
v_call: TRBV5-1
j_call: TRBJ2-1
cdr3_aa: CASSLEFYNEQFF
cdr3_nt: TGCGCCAGCAGCTTGGAGTTCTACAATGAGCAGTTCTTC

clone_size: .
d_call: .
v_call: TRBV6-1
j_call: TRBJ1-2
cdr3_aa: CASSPDQGNGYTF
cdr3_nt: TGTGCCAGCAGCCCAGACCAGGGGAATGGCTACACCTTC

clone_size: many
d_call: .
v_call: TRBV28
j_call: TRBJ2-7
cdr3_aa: CASSLARAEQYF
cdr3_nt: TGTGCCAGCAGTTTGGCAAGGGCCGAGCAGTACTTC

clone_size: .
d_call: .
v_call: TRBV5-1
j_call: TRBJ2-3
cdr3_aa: CASSLRTGELSVDTQYF
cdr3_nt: TGCGCCAGCAGCTTAAGGACCGGGGAGCTGTCGGTAGATACGCAGTATTTT

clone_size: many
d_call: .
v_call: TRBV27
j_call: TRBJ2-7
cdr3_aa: CASSLGTLSYEQYF
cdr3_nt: TGTGCCAGCAGTTTGGGTACCCTCTCCTACGAGCAGTACTTC

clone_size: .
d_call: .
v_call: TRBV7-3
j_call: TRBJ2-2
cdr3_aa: CASSPTGGTSPNAGELFF
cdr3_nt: TGTGCCAGCAGCCCCACTGGGGGAACTAGCCCGAACGCCGGGGAGCTGTTTTTT

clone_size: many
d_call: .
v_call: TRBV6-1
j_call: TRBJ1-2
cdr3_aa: CASTSPTNYGYTF
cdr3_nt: TGTGCCAGCACCTCACCGACTAACTATGGCTACACCTTC

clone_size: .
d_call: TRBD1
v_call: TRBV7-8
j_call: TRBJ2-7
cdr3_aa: CASSPRTGRNSYEQYF
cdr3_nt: TGTGCCAGCAGCCCAAGGACAGGTCGCAACTCATACGAGCAGTACTTC

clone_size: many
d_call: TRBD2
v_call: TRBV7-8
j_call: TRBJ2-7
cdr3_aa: CASSPRGNAYEQYF
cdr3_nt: TGTGCCAGCAGCCCGCGGGGGAATGCCTACGAGCAGTACTTC

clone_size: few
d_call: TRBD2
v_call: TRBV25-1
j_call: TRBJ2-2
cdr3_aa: CASSEFQRGGLTGELFF
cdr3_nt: TGTGCCAGCAGTGAATTTCAGCGGGGGGGCCTCACCGGGGAGCTGTTTTTT